This T cell receptor beta chain was profiled in a study of immune evolution from preneoplasia to lung adenocarcinoma. H&E slides confirmed each diagnosis, reviewed by two pathologists independently. This clone has just a few counts. Antigen unknown. The CDR3 sequence is 13 residues long. Germline-derived CDR1 and CDR2 are MGHRA and YSYEKL. V lost 4 bases and J lost 7, with 14 bases in between. Profiling relied on immunoSEQ multiplex PCR, and the TCRdb table lists in-frame clones only, not all of them. The sample consists of about 6,500 clones, around 67% of them appearing once. Study-wide results and caveats: Normal lung had the highest top T cell clone frequencies.

The receptor was derived from a donor at least 70 years old with lung adenocarcinoma. The sequencing input was FFPE lung adenocarcinoma in situ tissue. The chain couples TRBV4-1 to TRBJ2-7; D might be TRBD2 (5 bases). The CDR3 protein is CASSPTRVREQYF. In DNA form, the CDR3 reads TGCGCCAGCAGCCCAACTAGAGTGCGGGAGCAGTACTTC.